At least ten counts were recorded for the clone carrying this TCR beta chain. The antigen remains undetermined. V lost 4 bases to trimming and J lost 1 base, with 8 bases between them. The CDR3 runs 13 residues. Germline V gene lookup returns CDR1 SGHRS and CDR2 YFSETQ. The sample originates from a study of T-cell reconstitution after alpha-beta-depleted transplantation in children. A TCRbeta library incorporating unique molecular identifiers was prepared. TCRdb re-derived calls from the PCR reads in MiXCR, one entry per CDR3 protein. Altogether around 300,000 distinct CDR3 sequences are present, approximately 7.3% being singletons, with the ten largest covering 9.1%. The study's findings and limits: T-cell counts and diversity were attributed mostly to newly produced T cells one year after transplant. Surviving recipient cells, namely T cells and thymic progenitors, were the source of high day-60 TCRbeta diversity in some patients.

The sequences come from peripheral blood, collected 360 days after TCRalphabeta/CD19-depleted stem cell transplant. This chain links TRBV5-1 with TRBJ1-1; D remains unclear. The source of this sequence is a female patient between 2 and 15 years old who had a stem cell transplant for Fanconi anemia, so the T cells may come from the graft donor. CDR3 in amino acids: CASSADPNTEAFF. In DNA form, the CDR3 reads TGCGCCAGCAGCGCCGACCCGAACACTGAAGCTTTCTTT.